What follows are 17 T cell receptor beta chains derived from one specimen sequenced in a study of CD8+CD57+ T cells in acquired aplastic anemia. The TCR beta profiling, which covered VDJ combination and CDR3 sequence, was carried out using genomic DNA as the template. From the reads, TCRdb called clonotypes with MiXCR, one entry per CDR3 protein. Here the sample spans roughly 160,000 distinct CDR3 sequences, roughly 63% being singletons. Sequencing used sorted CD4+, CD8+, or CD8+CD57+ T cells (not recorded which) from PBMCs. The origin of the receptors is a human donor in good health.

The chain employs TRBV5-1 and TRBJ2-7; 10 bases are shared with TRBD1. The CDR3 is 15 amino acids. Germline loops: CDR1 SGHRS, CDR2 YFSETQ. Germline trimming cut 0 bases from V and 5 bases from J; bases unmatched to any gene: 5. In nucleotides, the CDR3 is TGCGCCAGCAGCTTGGAGGGACAGGGGTACAACGAGCAGTACTTC. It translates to CASSLEGQGYNEQYF.

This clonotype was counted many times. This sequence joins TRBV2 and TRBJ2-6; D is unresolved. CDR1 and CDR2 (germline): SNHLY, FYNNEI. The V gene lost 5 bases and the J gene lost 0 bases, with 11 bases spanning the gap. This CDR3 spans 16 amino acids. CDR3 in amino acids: CASSFFPLSGANVLTF. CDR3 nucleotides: TGTGCCAGCAGTTTCTTTCCTCTCTCTGGGGCCAACGTCCTGACTTTC. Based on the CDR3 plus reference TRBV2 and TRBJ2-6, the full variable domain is EPEVTQTPSHQVTQMGQEVILRCVPISNHLYFYWYRQILGQKVEFLVSFYNNEISEKSEIFDDQFSVERPDGSNFTLKIRSTKLEDSAMYFCASSFFPLSGANVLTFGAGSRLTVL.

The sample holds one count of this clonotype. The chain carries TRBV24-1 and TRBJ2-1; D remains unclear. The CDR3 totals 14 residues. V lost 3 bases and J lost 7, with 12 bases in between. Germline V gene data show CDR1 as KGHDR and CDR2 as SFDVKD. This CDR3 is CATSDNSRGNEQFF. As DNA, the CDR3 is TGTGCCACCAGTGATAACTCCCGTGGGAATGAGCAGTTCTTC.

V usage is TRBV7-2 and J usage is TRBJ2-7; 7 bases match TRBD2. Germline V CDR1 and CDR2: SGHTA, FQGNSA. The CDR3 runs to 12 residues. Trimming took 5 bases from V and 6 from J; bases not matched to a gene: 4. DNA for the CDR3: TGTGCCAGCAGCACGGGGGGTGGCGAGCAGTACTTC. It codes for CASSTGGGEQYF.

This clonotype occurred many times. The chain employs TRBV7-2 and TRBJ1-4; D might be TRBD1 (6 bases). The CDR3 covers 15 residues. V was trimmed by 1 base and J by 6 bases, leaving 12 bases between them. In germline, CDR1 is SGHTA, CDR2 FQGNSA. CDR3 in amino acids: CASSLVSAGDEKLFF. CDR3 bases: TGTGCCAGCAGCTTAGTGTCTGCAGGGGATGAAAAACTGTTTTTT.

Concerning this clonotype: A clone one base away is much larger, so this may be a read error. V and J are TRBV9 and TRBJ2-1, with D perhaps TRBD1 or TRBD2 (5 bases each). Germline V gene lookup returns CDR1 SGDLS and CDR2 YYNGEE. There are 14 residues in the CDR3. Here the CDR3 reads CASSYGTLYSEQFF. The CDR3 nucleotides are TGTGCCAGCAGTTACGGGACGTTATACAGTGAGCAGTTCTTC.

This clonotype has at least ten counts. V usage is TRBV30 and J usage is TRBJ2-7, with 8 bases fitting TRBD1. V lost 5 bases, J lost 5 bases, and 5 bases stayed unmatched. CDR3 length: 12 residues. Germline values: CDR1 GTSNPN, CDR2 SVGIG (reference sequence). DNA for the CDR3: TGTGCCTGGGGGACAGGTCTTGACGAGCAGTACTTC. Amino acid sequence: CAWGTGLDEQYF.

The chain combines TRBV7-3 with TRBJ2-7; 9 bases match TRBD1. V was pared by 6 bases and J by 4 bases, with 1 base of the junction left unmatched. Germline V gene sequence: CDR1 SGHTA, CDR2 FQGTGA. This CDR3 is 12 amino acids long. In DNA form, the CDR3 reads TGTGCCAGCAGGGGACAGGGTTACGAGCAGTACTTC. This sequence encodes CASRGQGYEQYF.

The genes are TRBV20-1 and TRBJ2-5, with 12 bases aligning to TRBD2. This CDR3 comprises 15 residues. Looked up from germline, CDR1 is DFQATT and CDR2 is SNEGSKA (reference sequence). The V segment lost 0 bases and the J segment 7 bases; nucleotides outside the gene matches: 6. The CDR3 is CSARDLAGGIGTQYF. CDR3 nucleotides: TGCAGTGCTAGAGATCTAGCGGGGGGGATTGGGACCCAGTACTTC.

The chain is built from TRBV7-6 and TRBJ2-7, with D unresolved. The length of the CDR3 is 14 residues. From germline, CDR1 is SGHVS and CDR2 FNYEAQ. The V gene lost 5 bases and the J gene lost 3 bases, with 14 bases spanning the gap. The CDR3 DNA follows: TGTGCCAGCAGCCCTGACGGAGTGGTCTACGAGCAGTACTTC. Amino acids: CASSPDGVVYEQYF.

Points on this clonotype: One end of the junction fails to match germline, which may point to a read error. The DNA for the CDR3 is TGTGCCAGCAGATGGTCGAGTAATTCACCCCCCCACTTT. Its translation is CASRWSSNSPPHF. The chain joins TRBV12-3 or TRBV12-4 to TRBJ1-6; D is ambiguous. The CDR3 runs to 13 residues.

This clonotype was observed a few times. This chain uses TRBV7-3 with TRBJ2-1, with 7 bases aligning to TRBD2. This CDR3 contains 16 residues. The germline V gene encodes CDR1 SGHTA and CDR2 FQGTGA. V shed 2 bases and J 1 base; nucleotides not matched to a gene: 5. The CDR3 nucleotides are TGTGCCAGCAGCTTAGGCGGCGGGAGATCCTACAATGAGCAGTTCTTC. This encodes CASSLGGGRSYNEQFF.

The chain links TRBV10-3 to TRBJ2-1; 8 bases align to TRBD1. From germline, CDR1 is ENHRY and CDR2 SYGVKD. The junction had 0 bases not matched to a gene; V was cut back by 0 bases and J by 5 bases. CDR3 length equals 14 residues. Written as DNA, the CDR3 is TGTGCCATCAGTGAGTCGGACAGGGACAATGAGCAGTTCTTC. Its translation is CAISESDRDNEQFF.

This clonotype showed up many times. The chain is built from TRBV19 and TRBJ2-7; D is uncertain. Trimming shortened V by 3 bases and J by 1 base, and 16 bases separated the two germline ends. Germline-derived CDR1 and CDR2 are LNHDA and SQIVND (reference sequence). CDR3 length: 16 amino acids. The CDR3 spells CASSIGSPPLSYEQYF. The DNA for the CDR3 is TGTGCCAGTAGTATTGGATCCCCACCACTTTCCTACGAGCAGTACTTC. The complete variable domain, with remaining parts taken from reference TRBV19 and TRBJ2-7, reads DGGITQSPKYLFRKEGQNVTLSCEQNLNHDAMYWYRQDPGQGLRLIYYSQIVNDFQKGDIAEGYSVSREKKESFPLTVTSAQKNPTAFYLCASSIGSPPLSYEQYFGPGTRLTVT.

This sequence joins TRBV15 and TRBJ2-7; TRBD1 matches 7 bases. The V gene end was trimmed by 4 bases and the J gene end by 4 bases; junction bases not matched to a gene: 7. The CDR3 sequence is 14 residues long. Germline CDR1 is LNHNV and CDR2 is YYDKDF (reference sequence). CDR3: CATSIRQGEYEQYF. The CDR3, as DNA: TGTGCCACCAGCATTAGACAGGGAGAATACGAGCAGTACTTC.

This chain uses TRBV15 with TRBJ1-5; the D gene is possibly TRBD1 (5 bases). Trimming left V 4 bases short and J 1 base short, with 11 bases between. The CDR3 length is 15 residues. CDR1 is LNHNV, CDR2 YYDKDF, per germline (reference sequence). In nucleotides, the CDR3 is TGTGCCACCAGCACTCCTCGGGACAGCAATCAGCCCCAGCATTTT. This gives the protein CATSTPRDSNQPQHF. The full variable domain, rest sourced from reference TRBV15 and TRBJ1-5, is DAMVIQNPRYQVTQFGKPVTLSCSQTLNHNVMYWYQQKSSQAPKLLFHYYDKDFNNEADTPDNFQSRRPNTSFCFLDIRSPGLGDTAMYLCATSTPRDSNQPQHFGDGTRLSIL.

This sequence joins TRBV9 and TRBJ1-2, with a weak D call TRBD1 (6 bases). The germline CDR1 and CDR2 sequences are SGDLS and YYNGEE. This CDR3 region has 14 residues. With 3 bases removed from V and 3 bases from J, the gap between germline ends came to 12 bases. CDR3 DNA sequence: TGTGCCAGCAGCGGGGGGGCAGTGTACTATGGCTACACCTTC. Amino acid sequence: CASSGGAVYYGYTF.